The 30 T cell receptor beta chains below all came from one sample that was sequenced in a study of shared clonotypes between healthy human individuals. The assay was immunoSEQ multiplex PCR, and TCRdb's table has in-frame clones only and misses some. The table shows 1.5 million to 1.9 million clones, with 98% occurring only once. Sequences were obtained from naive CD4+ T cells sorted from blood. The subset here: CD45RA+ positively selected. The receptors shown here come from a man aged 25-45 years in good health.

This chain joins TRBV6-1 and TRBJ1-2, with 7 positions matching TRBD1. J gave up 5 bases and V 0 bases, and 3 bases lay outside the gene matches. The length of the CDR3 is 14 residues. The germline CDR1 and CDR2 sequences are MNHNS and SASEGT. The CDR3 region is CASSEATGWYGYTF. CDR3 in DNA: TGTGCCAGCAGTGAAGCGACAGGGTGGTATGGCTACACCTTC.

The V gene is TRBV18, the J gene TRBJ1-4; D is unclear. Germline loops: CDR1 KGHSH, CDR2 LQKENI. V was pared by 5 bases and J by 1 base, with 8 bases between. The CDR3 runs to 14 residues. The CDR3 bases are TGTGCCAGCTCAATGACGGTAACTAATGAAAAACTGTTTTTT. Protein product: CASSMTVTNEKLFF.

The rearrangement joins TRBV28 to TRBJ1-5, with TRBD1 identical over 7 bases. With 8 bases clipped from V and 0 bases from J, the junction kept 1 base outside the gene matches. This CDR3 is built from 13 residues. Germline CDR1 MDHEN, CDR2 SYDVKM. The CDR3 coding sequence is TGTGCCAGCTGGGACAGTAGCAATCAGCCCCAGCATTTT. It encodes CASWDSSNQPQHF.

A note on this clone: Different DNA sequences within this sample yield the same CDR3. The rearrangement joins TRBV5-1 to TRBJ2-7; D is uncertain. This CDR3 is built from 14 residues. V lost 0 bases and J lost 2, with 9 bases in between. Germline V CDR1 and CDR2: SGHRS, YFSETQ. The CDR3, as DNA: TGCGCCAGCAGCTTGGGGACCGCAACCTACGAGCAGTACTTC. Encoded protein: CASSLGTATYEQYF.

The rearrangement joins TRBV14 to TRBJ2-7; D is perhaps TRBD2 (6 bases). The CDR3 consists of 13 residues. Trimming removed 4 bases from V and 3 bases from J, with 10 bases in between. CDR1 SGHDN and CDR2 FVKESK come from the germline V gene. The CDR3 DNA reads TGTGCCAGCAGCCCGACCGGGGGCTACGAGCAGTACTTC. This codes for CASSPTGGYEQYF.

This chain uses TRBV18 with TRBJ2-2, with unresolved D. The CDR3 covers 15 residues. CDR1 KGHSH and CDR2 LQKENI come from the germline V gene. With 1 base removed from V and 1 base from J, the gap between germline ends came to 7 bases. CDR3 amino acids: CASSPLPENTGELFF. Here the CDR3 DNA reads TGTGCCAGCTCACCACTTCCAGAGAACACCGGGGAGCTGTTTTTT.

This chain joins TRBV5-4 and TRBJ2-3; 8 bases line up with TRBD2. CDR1 is SGHNT, CDR2 YYREEE, per germline (reference sequence). CDR3 length: 15 residues. J lost 3 bases, V lost 4 bases, and 7 bases had no gene match. CDR3: CASSTARGGTDTQYF. The CDR3 nucleotides are TGTGCCAGCAGCACCGCCCGGGGGGGAACAGATACGCAGTATTTT.

This chain connects TRBV28 to TRBJ2-3, with D possibly TRBD2 on 5 matching bases. The CDR3 runs 16 residues. Trimming left V 4 bases short and J 0 bases short, with 14 bases between. The germline V gene has CDR1 MDHEN and CDR2 SYDVKM. CDR3 coding DNA: TGTGCCAGCAGTTCCCCGTTTAGCGAGAGCACAGATACGCAGTATTTT. Translation gives CASSSPFSESTDTQYF. The variable domain in full, with the rest retrieved from reference TRBV28 and TRBJ2-3, is DVKVTQSSRYLVKRTGEKVFLECVQDMDHENMFWYRQDPGLGLRLIYFSYDVKMKEKGDIPEGYSVSREKKERFSLILESASTNQTSMYLCASSSPFSESTDTQYFGPGTRLTVL.

DNA of the CDR3: TGTGCCAGCAGCCCCTCCGCACAAGAGACCCAGTACTTC. It is translated as CASSPSAQETQYF. The genes are TRBV11-2 and TRBJ2-5; D gene unclear. This CDR3 has 13 amino acids. Between the trimmed V and J ends, which lost 5 bases and 2 bases, there was a span of 9 bases. Germline V gene data show CDR1 as SGHAT and CDR2 as FQNNGV.

V is TRBV29-1 and J is TRBJ2-2, with 8 nucleotides matching TRBD2. The CDR3 loop spans 15 amino acids. The germline V gene has CDR1 SQVTM and CDR2 ANQGSEA. V gave up 6 bases and J gave up 6 bases; unmatched junction bases: 12. The CDR3 protein is CSVRRDPSGPGELFF. The CDR3 DNA follows: TGCAGCGTCCGAAGGGACCCTAGCGGGCCCGGGGAGCTGTTTTTT.

The J gene is TRBJ2-1, the V gene TRBV4-3, with 14 bases fitting TRBD2. Germline CDR1 is LGHNA and CDR2 is YSLEER. This CDR3 is built from 17 residues. The V and J ends lost 4 bases and 9 bases, in that order; junction bases with no gene match: 11. The CDR3: CASSLGGTSGRGGEQFF. The CDR3 region has the DNA TGCGCCAGCAGCCTAGGAGGGACTAGCGGGAGAGGGGGTGAGCAGTTCTTC.

The V call is TRBV6-4, the J call TRBJ2-1, with 9 bases identical to TRBD2. The V segment lost 5 bases and the J segment 6 bases; nucleotides outside the gene matches: 5. The germline gives CDR1 MRHNA, CDR2 SNTAGT. The CDR3 totals 14 residues. CDR3 amino acids: CASSSTSGGNEQFF. CDR3 nucleotide sequence: TGTGCCAGCAGTTCGACTAGCGGTGGCAATGAGCAGTTCTTC.

This chain connects TRBV1 to TRBJ1-1. TRBV1 represents a pseudogene. This CDR3 comprises 13 residues. For the CDR3, the DNA is TGCACCAGCAGCCAAGATCGGGGAACTGAAGCTTTCTTT. Protein product: CTSSQDRGTEAFF.

This sequence joins TRBV30 and TRBJ2-5; no firm D call. CDR1 and CDR2 (germline): GTSNPN, SVGIG (reference sequence). This CDR3 has 15 amino acids. The V gene lost 0 bases and the J gene lost 0 bases, with 11 bases spanning the gap. The CDR3 sequence is CAWSVRVGHQETQYF. The CDR3 DNA is TGTGCCTGGAGTGTACGGGTGGGCCACCAAGAGACCCAGTACTTC.

This chain joins TRBV2 and TRBJ2-1; D gene uncertain. Germline assignment: CDR1 SNHLY and CDR2 FYNNEI. The CDR3 sequence is 15 residues long. V gave up 7 bases and J gave up 6 bases, with 19 bases separating them. The CDR3 region is CASKERFRGANEQFF. Written as DNA, the CDR3 is TGTGCCAGCAAGGAGAGGTTCCGAGGAGCCAATGAGCAGTTCTTC. Based on the CDR3 plus reference TRBV2 and TRBJ2-1, the full variable domain is EPEVTQTPSHQVTQMGQEVILRCVPISNHLYFYWYRQILGQKVEFLVSFYNNEISEKSEIFDDQFSVERPDGSNFTLKIRSTKLEDSAMYFCASKERFRGANEQFFGPGTRLTVL.

The chain is built from TRBV7-2 and TRBJ2-7; 7 positions agree with TRBD1. The CDR3 totals 14 residues. Per the germline V gene, CDR1 is SGHTA and CDR2 is FQGNSA. After removal of 5 bases from V and 3 bases from J, the junction contained 7 bases not matched to a gene. CDR3 bases: TGTGCCAGCAGCCAAGGACAGGCCCACTACGAGCAGTACTTC. Residues: CASSQGQAHYEQYF.

The chain recombines TRBV14 with TRBJ2-6; a weak D match, TRBD2 (5 bases). V was shortened by 3 bases and J by 0 bases, with 9 bases between the two germline ends. Germline V gene lookup returns CDR1 SGHDN and CDR2 FVKESK. The CDR3 has 16 amino acids. CDR3 residues: CASSHYTSSGANVLTF. CDR3 coding DNA: TGTGCCAGCAGCCACTATACTAGCTCTGGGGCCAACGTCCTGACTTTC. Full variable domain (rest looked up from reference TRBV14 and TRBJ2-6): EAGVTQFPSHSVIEKGQTVTLRCDPISGHDNLYWYRRVMGKEIKFLLHFVKESKQDESGMPNNRFLAERTGGTYSTLKVQPAELEDSGVYFCASSHYTSSGANVLTFGAGSRLTVL.

The V gene is TRBV6-1, the J gene TRBJ1-5; D is undetermined. The V and J ends lost 6 bases and 1 base respectively, with 13 bases between them. CDR3 length: 15 residues. CDR1 is MNHNS and CDR2 is SASEGT in the germline V gene. For the CDR3, the DNA is TGTGCCAGCAGCGACACCAGGCCGAGCAATCAGCCCCAGCATTTT. This sequence encodes CASSDTRPSNQPQHF.

The chain employs TRBV12-5 and TRBJ2-5; D ambiguous. Trimming took 7 bases from V and 1 from J, leaving 7 bases between them. Germline CDR1 is LGHNT and CDR2 is FRNRAP. The CDR3 spans 12 residues. CDR3 sequence reads: CASASGQETQYF. The CDR3 nucleotides read TGTGCTAGTGCCTCGGGCCAAGAGACCCAGTACTTC.

Written as DNA, the CDR3 is TGTGCCAGCGTCGGGGGGCCTGGGGCCAACGTCCTGACTTTC. The encoded protein is CASVGGPGANVLTF. The rearrangement joins TRBV2 to TRBJ2-6, with TRBD2 as a possible D gene (7 bases). The CDR3 spans 14 residues. The V gene lost 8 bases and the J gene lost 2 bases, with 10 bases spanning the gap. The V gene's germline CDR1 is SNHLY and CDR2 FYNNEI. Looking up the rest from reference TRBV2 and TRBJ2-6 gives the full variable domain: EPEVTQTPSHQVTQMGQEVILRCVPISNHLYFYWYRQILGQKVEFLVSFYNNEISEKSEIFDDQFSVERPDGSNFTLKIRSTKLEDSAMYFCASVGGPGANVLTFGAGSRLTVL.

The V gene is TRBV9, the J gene TRBJ2-1, with a weak D call TRBD2 (6 bases). The CDR3 has 14 amino acids. The germline CDR1 and CDR2 sequences are SGDLS and YYNGEE. V gave up 0 bases and J gave up 7 bases, with 11 bases separating them. The CDR3 bases are TGTGCCAGCAGCGTAGTGGCGGGAATAAATGAGCAGTTCTTC. This codes for CASSVVAGINEQFF.

The V and J genes are TRBV2 and TRBJ2-5, with a tentative D call TRBD2 (6 bases). The germline V gene has CDR1 SNHLY and CDR2 FYNNEI. CDR3 size: 15 residues. Trimming pared 2 bases from V and 5 bases from J, leaving 15 bases between. CDR3 amino acids: CASSEPRELQETQYF. The CDR3 DNA reads TGTGCCAGCAGTGAACCCCGGGAGCTCCAGGAGACCCAGTACTTC.

The chain has TRBV25-1 and TRBJ2-7, with 9 bases that match TRBD2. CDR3 length equals 13 residues. Germline V gene sequence: CDR1 MGHDK, CDR2 SYGVNS. The V segment lost 5 bases and the J segment 4 bases; nucleotides outside the gene matches: 3. The CDR3 nucleotides are TGTGCCAGCAGTAGACTAGCGGAGTACGAGCAGTACTTC. It translates to CASSRLAEYEQYF.

The rearrangement links TRBV28 to TRBJ2-5, with D uncertain. CDR3 length equals 15 residues. Per the germline V gene, CDR1 is MDHEN and CDR2 is SYDVKM. V lost 6 bases and J lost 4, with 18 bases in between. CDR3 nucleotides: TGTGCCAGCAGCGCTTCCCCCCCACTCCGAGAGACCCAGTACTTC. As protein: CASSASPPLRETQYF.

The chain uses TRBV6-5 and TRBJ1-1; D is ambiguous. V was cut by 0 bases and J by 5 bases, with 10 bases left in between. In germline, CDR1 is MNHEY, CDR2 SVGAGI. CDR3 length equals 14 residues. As DNA, the CDR3 is TGTGCCAGCAGTTACTCTATTACGGGGACTGAAGCTTTCTTT. Amino acid sequence: CASSYSITGTEAFF.

Worth noting for this clone: The sample holds other DNA sequences that translate to the same CDR3. The chain carries TRBV28 and TRBJ2-1; TRBD2 matches 12 bases. V shed 4 bases and J 4 bases; nucleotides not matched to a gene: 2. CDR3 size: 15 residues. The germline CDR1 and CDR2 sequences are MDHEN and SYDVKM. DNA for the CDR3: TGTGCCAGCAGTTCCGGGACTAGCGGGTACAATGAGCAGTTCTTC. Translation gives CASSSGTSGYNEQFF.

The V gene is TRBV28, the J gene TRBJ2-7; possible D gene TRBD1, 6 bases. The length of the CDR3 is 15 residues. Trimming shortened V by 6 bases and J by 2 bases, and 17 bases separated the two germline ends. CDR1 and CDR2 from the germline V gene are MDHEN and SYDVKM. The CDR3 sequence: CASRPPGTSTYEQYF. CDR3 nucleotide sequence: TGTGCCAGCAGACCCCCCGGGACATCTACCTACGAGCAGTACTTC.

J is TRBJ2-2 and V is TRBV6-5; D might be TRBD1 or TRBD2, each matching 5 bases. V was pared by 2 bases and J by 3 bases, with 13 bases between. Per germline, CDR1 MNHEY and CDR2 SVGAGI. CDR3 length: 16 residues. The CDR3 nucleotides are TGTGCCAGCAGTTACGAGGGGCCCCAATACACCGGGGAGCTGTTTTTT. Residues: CASSYEGPQYTGELFF.

The rearrangement links TRBV4-1 to TRBJ1-2; 8 bases map to TRBD1. Germline V gives CDR1 MGHRA, CDR2 YSYEKL. This CDR3 is 16 amino acids long. Trimming at V came to 3 bases and at J to 7 bases, leaving 13 bases not matched to a gene. Written as DNA, the CDR3 is TGCGCCAGCAGCCAGAACTTACTCAGGGGGCAAGGTGGCTACACCTTC. It yields the protein CASSQNLLRGQGGYTF.

The chain uses TRBV18 and TRBJ1-1; the D is unclear. CDR3 length equals 13 residues. Germline CDR1 and CDR2: KGHSH and LQKENI. Trimming pared 0 bases from V and 1 base from J, leaving 3 bases between. CDR3 in amino acids: CASSPPANTEAFF. CDR3 bases: TGTGCCAGCTCACCACCAGCGAACACTGAAGCTTTCTTT.